One sample yielded the 20 T cell receptor beta chains listed below, sequenced in a study of patients and donors after allogeneic stem cell transplantation. One entry per CDR3 protein, called by TCRdb with MiXCR from the RT-PCR reads. Of 390,000 or so distinct CDR3 sequences in the sample, 16% were seen once. Sequencing was performed on blood, either unsorted or a sorted T cell fraction (not recorded which). All receptors derive from a human donor who was either an allogeneic HSCT recipient or a stem cell or donor lymphocyte infusion donor (not recorded which). It is not recorded whose cells these are; they may come from a transplant donor.

This clonotype was observed a handful of times. V usage is TRBV24-1 and J usage is TRBJ1-2; D is ambiguous. V lost 1 base, J lost 5 bases, and 7 bases lay in between. CDR1 and CDR2 from the germline V gene are KGHDR and SFDVKD. The CDR3 runs 13 residues. In DNA, the CDR3 is TGTGCCACCAGTGATTTCCGAGAGTATGGCTACACCTTC. Translating gives CATSDFREYGYTF.

The rearrangement links TRBV4-2 to TRBJ2-5; TRBD2 is a possible D gene (5 bases). The CDR3 extends over 15 amino acids. The germline gives CDR1 LGHNA, CDR2 YNFKEQ. Trimming stripped 0 bases from V and 5 bases from J, with 13 bases between. The CDR3 DNA reads as TGTGCCAGCAGCCAAGAGGGTGGAGGTGGGGAGACCCAGTACTTC. Translating it yields CASSQEGGGGETQYF.

The chain carries TRBV2 and TRBJ2-1; D gene ambiguous. Germline assignment: CDR1 SNHLY and CDR2 FYNNEI. V dropped 8 bases and J dropped 7 bases, with 6 bases sitting between them. CDR3 length equals 10 residues. The CDR3 region is CASARNEQFF. CDR3 DNA sequence: TGTGCCAGCGCGCGAAATGAGCAGTTCTTC. The variable domain in full, with the rest retrieved from reference TRBV2 and TRBJ2-1, is EPEVTQTPSHQVTQMGQEVILRCVPISNHLYFYWYRQILGQKVEFLVSFYNNEISEKSEIFDDQFSVERPDGSNFTLKIRSTKLEDSAMYFCASARNEQFFGPGTRLTVL.

The table lists this clonotype with many counts. The chain uses TRBV5-6 and TRBJ2-3; the D call may be TRBD1 or TRBD2 (6 bases each). V was cut by 4 bases and J by 1 base, with 16 bases left in between. Germline V gene data show CDR1 as SGHDT and CDR2 as YYEEEE. CDR3 length: 16 amino acids. The CDR3 here is CASSPGASSRTDTQYF. The DNA of the CDR3 is TGTGCCAGCAGCCCGGGGGCTAGCTCGCGCACAGATACGCAGTATTTT.

This clonotype was counted only a few times. This rearrangement joins TRBV12-3 or TRBV12-4 to TRBJ1-6, with D possibly matching TRBD1 (5 bases). V lost 0 bases and J 0 bases, leaving 9 bases between the germline ends. The CDR3 sequence is 17 residues long. DNA of the CDR3: TGTGCCAGCAGTTTAGCCCCAGGGTACTCCTATAATTCACCCCTCCACTTT. Translating gives CASSLAPGYSYNSPLHF.

The rearrangement uses TRBV2 and TRBJ2-1; no clear D gene. The V end lost 9 bases, the J end lost 0 bases, and 21 bases lay between the germline ends. The CDR3 length is 17 residues. In germline, CDR1 is SNHLY, CDR2 FYNNEI. The CDR3 reads CARPHPNLTSSYNEQFF. The CDR3 DNA reads as TGTGCCAGACCCCATCCCAACCTGACAAGCTCCTACAATGAGCAGTTCTTC.

This clonotype has just a few counts. This sequence joins TRBV20-1 and TRBJ2-7, with 7 nucleotides matching TRBD2. The DNA end favors TRBJ2-1, so the J call may be wrong. There are 11 residues in the CDR3. Germline-derived CDR1 and CDR2 are DFQATT and SNEGSKA (reference sequence). The DNA for the CDR3 is TGCAGTGCCGGGCGGGAGTCCGAGCAGTTCTTC. Its protein product is CSAGRESEQFF.

This clonotype was detected many times. The genes are TRBV28 and TRBJ1-2; D is uncertain. Germline CDR1 and CDR2: MDHEN and SYDVKM. The CDR3 sequence is 13 residues long. Trimming cost V 7 bases and J 3 bases, with 12 bases left between them. The CDR3, as DNA: TGTGCCAGCAAGTATGGGGTAGACTATGGCTACACCTTC. It translates to CASKYGVDYGYTF.

The rearrangement joins TRBV2 to TRBJ1-1; 7 bases match TRBD1. From germline, CDR1 is SNHLY and CDR2 FYNNEI. The V segment lost 11 bases and the J segment 6 bases; nucleotides outside the gene matches: 15. The CDR3 totals 14 residues. CDR3: CAVAGGKGDPEAFF. The CDR3 DNA is TGTGCCGTAGCAGGGGGGAAGGGTGACCCTGAAGCTTTCTTT.

In this sample, this clonotype turned up a few times. The chain carries TRBV3-1 and TRBJ2-1; 14 bases map to TRBD2. The CDR3 has 18 residues. From germline, CDR1 is LGHDT and CDR2 YNNKEL (reference sequence). J lost 1 base, V lost 4 bases, and 6 bases had no gene match. In DNA, the CDR3 is TGTGCCAGCAGCCTGACTAGCGGGGGGGCTCGGTCCTACAATGAGCAGTTCTTC. It encodes CASSLTSGGARSYNEQFF.

This clonotype was found a few times. V and J are TRBV9 and TRBJ2-3; no firm D call. The germline V gene has CDR1 SGDLS and CDR2 YYNGEE. V was clipped by 3 bases and J by 0 bases, with 8 bases between them. The CDR3 loop spans 14 amino acids. CDR3 nucleotide sequence: TGTGCCAGCAGCGCACCCTTAAGCACAGATACGCAGTATTTT. This gives the protein CASSAPLSTDTQYF.

The table lists this clonotype with many counts. The chain carries TRBV29-1 and TRBJ1-5; D is unresolved. The CDR3 totals 13 residues. CDR1 is SQVTM, CDR2 ANQGSEA, per germline. V lost 4 bases and J 3 bases, leaving 10 bases between the germline ends. CDR3 sequence: CSVGTQVNQPQHF. In DNA, the CDR3 is TGCAGCGTTGGTACGCAGGTCAATCAGCCCCAGCATTTT.

This clonotype came up a few times. V is TRBV20-1 and J is TRBJ1-2, with TRBD1 as a possible D gene (5 bases). The V gene lost 4 bases and the J gene lost 0 bases, with 9 bases spanning the gap. Germline V gene sequence: CDR1 DFQATT, CDR2 SNEGSKA (reference sequence). The CDR3 spans 13 residues. The CDR3 sequence is CSAKRGPNYGYTF. Here the CDR3 DNA reads TGCAGTGCTAAAAGGGGCCCTAACTATGGCTACACCTTC.

The table lists this clonotype with many counts. The chain uses TRBV12-3 or TRBV12-4 and TRBJ2-2; 10 nucleotides align to TRBD2. V was clipped by 3 bases and J by 3 bases; unmatched bases: 13. The CDR3 spans 19 residues. This CDR3 reads CASSFPRGRTSGYTGELFF. CDR3 DNA sequence: TGTGCCAGCAGTTTCCCCCGGGGGCGGACTAGCGGATACACCGGGGAGCTGTTTTTT.

This clonotype was observed a handful of times. The V and J genes are TRBV28 and TRBJ2-5; D is undetermined. Germline CDR1 is MDHEN and CDR2 is SYDVKM. The V end lost 7 bases, the J end lost 4 bases, and 16 bases lay between the germline ends. The CDR3 loop spans 14 amino acids. CDR3 amino acids: CASKMLGSTETQYF. In DNA, the CDR3 is TGTGCCAGCAAGATGCTGGGATCGACAGAGACCCAGTACTTC.

A few counts support this clonotype. This sequence joins TRBV20-1 and TRBJ1-6, with 7 bases identical to TRBD1. Germline values: CDR1 DFQATT, CDR2 SNEGSKA (reference sequence). CDR3 length: 15 residues. V trimming: 4 bases; J trimming: 10 bases; junction bases outside the gene matches: 13. CDR3 sequence (DNA): TGCAGTGCTATCGAAACCGGGACAGTTGGCTCACCCCTCCACTTT. As protein: CSAIETGTVGSPLHF.

Ten or more counts support this clonotype. V is TRBV12-3 or TRBV12-4 and J is TRBJ2-7, with D possibly matching TRBD2 (6 bases). The CDR3 loop spans 15 amino acids. The V and J ends lost 1 base and 3 bases respectively, with 13 bases between them. The CDR3 sequence is CASSLVGGKNYEQYF. The CDR3 nucleotides are TGTGCCAGCAGTTTAGTGGGGGGAAAGAACTACGAGCAGTACTTC.

V is TRBV29-1 and J is TRBJ1-2; a weak D match, TRBD1 (6 bases). The germline V gene encodes CDR1 SQVTM and CDR2 ANQGSEA. V dropped 4 bases and J dropped 5 bases, with 26 bases sitting between them. The CDR3 runs to 17 residues. CDR3 loop: CSVGVRDKTPGAYGYTF. The CDR3 DNA follows: TGCAGCGTTGGTGTCCGGGACAAAACCCCCGGGGCGTATGGCTACACCTTC.

This clonotype was counted only a few times. The J gene is TRBJ2-3, the V gene TRBV6-1; 11 bases are a match to TRBD2. This CDR3 comprises 15 residues. The germline CDR1 and CDR2 sequences are MNHNS and SASEGT. The V and J ends lost 6 bases and 3 bases, in that order; junction bases with no gene match: 5. The CDR3 here is CASRFGTSGTDTQYF. In DNA, the CDR3 is TGTGCCAGCAGGTTCGGGACTAGCGGTACAGATACGCAGTATTTT.

This chain links TRBV3-1 with TRBJ1-2; tentatively, D is TRBD1 (6 bases). The CDR3 contains 16 residues. Germline V gene lookup returns CDR1 LGHDT and CDR2 YNNKEL (reference sequence). Trimming shortened V by 1 base and J by 5 bases, and 17 bases separated the two germline ends. The CDR3 DNA follows: TGTGCCAGCAGCCAAGCCCTAGGACAGAGAGATTATGGCTACACCTTC. This translates into CASSQALGQRDYGYTF. The whole variable domain, filled in from reference TRBV3-1 and TRBJ1-2, reads DTAVSQTPKYLVTQMGNDKSIKCEQNLGHDTMYWYKQDSKKFLKIMFSYNNKELIINETVPNRFSPKSPDKAHLNLHINSLELGDSAVYFCASSQALGQRDYGYTFGSGTRLTVV.